This T cell receptor beta chain is drawn from a study of technical replicates of blood from several donors. Some clones are missing from TCRdb's copy, which holds only in-frame ones; the method was immunoSEQ multiplex PCR. The table has around 93,000 clones, 95% seen once. There are 13 residues in the CDR3. Germline V gene sequence: CDR1 ENHRY, CDR2 SYGVKD. J gave up 10 bases and V 9 bases, and 8 bases lay outside the gene matches. Source material: T cells isolated from PBMCs. The V gene is TRBV10-3, the J gene TRBJ2-1; 11 bases are a match to TRBD2. The clonotype originates from a human donor in good health. The CDR3 nucleotides are TGTGCCATTAGCGGGAGGGCCTCGTTGGAGCAGTTCTTC. Translating gives CAISGRASLEQFF.